Below, 9 T cell receptor beta chains from the same sample are listed, as sequenced in a study of blood T cell repertoires in COVID-19. Produced via immunoSEQ multiplex PCR; TCRdb's table is partial and in-frame only. The sample carries approximately 300,000 clones, around nine tenths recorded once. Material for sequencing was PBMCs or T cells enriched from blood (not recorded which). The receptor source for this set is a woman aged 25 to 39 who had recovered from COVID-19.

Here the CDR3 reads CASSPDTKGYTF. For the CDR3, the DNA is TGTGCCAGCAGCCCGGACACAAAGGGCTACACCTTC. The rearrangement uses TRBV12-3 or TRBV12-4 and TRBJ1-2; tentatively, D is TRBD1 (5 bases). The CDR3 runs 12 residues. V lost 6 bases and J lost 8, with 13 bases in between.

The genes are TRBV6-5 and TRBJ2-5; 7 nucleotides line up with TRBD2. The CDR3 loop spans 13 amino acids. CDR1 is MNHEY and CDR2 is SVGAGI in the germline V gene. V lost 5 bases to trimming and J lost 1 base; unmatched junction nucleotides: 1. CDR3 sequence reads: CASSPGGQETQYF. The CDR3 DNA is TGTGCCAGCAGTCCGGGAGGCCAAGAGACCCAGTACTTC.

The V gene is TRBV18, the J gene TRBJ2-5, with D unclear. This CDR3 is built from 14 residues. With 1 base removed from V and 0 bases from J, the gap between germline ends came to 6 bases. Germline V CDR1 and CDR2: KGHSH, LQKENI. Here the CDR3 reads CASSPRQNQETQYF. The CDR3 DNA follows: TGTGCCAGCTCACCACGGCAGAACCAAGAGACCCAGTACTTC. Looking up the rest from reference TRBV18 and TRBJ2-5 gives the full variable domain: NAGVMQNPRHLVRRRGQEARLRCSPMKGHSHVYWYRQLPEEGLKFMVYLQKENIIDESGMPKERFSAEFPKEGPSILRIQQVVRGDSAAYFCASSPRQNQETQYFGPGTRLLVL.

CDR3 sequence: CASSYRQGPNTEAFF. The CDR3 DNA reads as TGCGCCAGCAGCTATAGACAGGGGCCGAACACTGAAGCTTTCTTT. The chain carries TRBV5-1 and TRBJ1-1; 8 bases match TRBD1. V gave up 3 bases and J gave up 1 base; unmatched junction bases: 5. CDR3 length: 15 residues. Germline-derived CDR1 and CDR2 are SGHRS and YFSETQ. The variable domain in full, with the rest retrieved from reference TRBV5-1 and TRBJ1-1, is KAGVTQTPRYLIKTRGQQVTLSCSPISGHRSVSWYQQTPGQGLQFLFEYFSETQRNKGNFPGRFSGRQFSNSRSEMNVSTLELGDSALYLCASSYRQGPNTEAFFGQGTRLTVV.

This clone was found once. This chain links TRBV5-1 with TRBJ2-7; tentative D call: TRBD2 (6 bases). Germline V gene sequence: CDR1 SGHRS, CDR2 YFSETQ. The ends were cut back, 0 bases at V and 0 bases at J, with 10 bases in the middle. This CDR3 region has 15 residues. The CDR3: CASSLVAASSYEQYF. DNA for the CDR3: TGCGCCAGCAGCTTGGTAGCGGCTAGCTCCTACGAGCAGTACTTC.

The rearrangement uses TRBV6-4 and TRBJ2-1; 8 nucleotides align to TRBD2. V shed 0 bases, J shed 3 bases, and the junction held 4 bases outside the gene matches. In germline, CDR1 is MRHNA, CDR2 SNTAGT. CDR3 length: 16 amino acids. CDR3 DNA sequence: TGTGCCAGCAGTGACTCGGGGCGGGGGGACTACAATGAGCAGTTCTTC. Translating gives CASSDSGRGDYNEQFF.

The chain uses TRBV5-4 and TRBJ2-7; D is ambiguous. Trimming stripped 0 bases from V and 2 bases from J, with 6 bases between. CDR1 is SGHNT, CDR2 YYREEE, per germline (reference sequence). The CDR3 is 13 amino acids. CDR3 DNA sequence: TGTGCCAGCAGCTTGGGGGCCCCCTACGAGCAGTACTTC. This codes for CASSLGAPYEQYF.

The J gene is TRBJ2-1, the V gene TRBV15, with a tentative D call TRBD1 (6 bases). The CDR3 loop spans 14 amino acids. Trimming took off 1 base at V and 8 bases at J, with 12 bases between the two ends. Per germline, CDR1 LNHNV and CDR2 YYDKDF (reference sequence). The CDR3: CATSRVPGVHEQFF. The DNA for the CDR3 is TGTGCCACCAGCAGAGTCCCAGGGGTCCATGAGCAGTTCTTC.

The J gene is TRBJ2-7, the V gene TRBV28; TRBD1 aligns across 9 bases. The CDR3 spans 14 residues. V trimming: 6 bases; J trimming: 1 base; junction bases outside the gene matches: 4. The germline gives CDR1 MDHEN, CDR2 SYDVKM. CDR3 bases: TGTGCCAGCAGGAGACAGGGGGGTTCCTACGAGCAGTACTTC. It is translated as CASRRQGGSYEQYF.